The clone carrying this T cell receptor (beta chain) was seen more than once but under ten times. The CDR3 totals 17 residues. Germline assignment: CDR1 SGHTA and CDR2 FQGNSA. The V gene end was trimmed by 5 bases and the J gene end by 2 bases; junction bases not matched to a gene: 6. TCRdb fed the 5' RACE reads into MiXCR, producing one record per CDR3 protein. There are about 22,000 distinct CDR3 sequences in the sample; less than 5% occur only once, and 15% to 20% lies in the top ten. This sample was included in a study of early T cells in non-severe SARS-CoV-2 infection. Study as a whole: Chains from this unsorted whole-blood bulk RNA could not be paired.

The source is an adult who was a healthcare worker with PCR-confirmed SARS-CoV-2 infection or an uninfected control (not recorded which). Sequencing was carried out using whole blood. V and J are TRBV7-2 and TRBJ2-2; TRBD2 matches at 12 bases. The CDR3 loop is CASSQRGLAGNTGELFF. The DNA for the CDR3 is TGTGCCAGCAGCCAGCGGGGACTAGCGGGCAACACCGGGGAGCTGTTTTTT.